This T cell receptor beta chain was sequenced for a study of shared clonotypes between healthy human individuals. The study's findings and limits: Deeper or shallower sequencing was expected to change how clonotypes are shared among donors.

Generated by immunoSEQ multiplex PCR, the TCRdb table keeps only in-frame clones and is missing some. This table holds about 990,000 clones, about four fifths found once. On this clone: The antigen remains unidentified.

The sample consisted of memory CD4+ T cells from PBMCs. Subset in this sample: CD45RA-negative fraction. The sequence was collected from a man younger than 35 in good health. Some clones in this sample may be carry-over from other donors' samples.

As DNA, the CDR3 is TGTGCCAGCTCAGGCGGGACAGTGGAAAAACTGTTTTTT. Translation: CASSGGTVEKLFF. This chain links TRBV28 with TRBJ1-4, with TRBD1 matching over 7 bases. Germline values: CDR1 MDHEN, CDR2 SYDVKM. The trim removed 8 bases at V and 8 bases at J, leaving 8 bases unmatched. The CDR3 runs 13 residues.